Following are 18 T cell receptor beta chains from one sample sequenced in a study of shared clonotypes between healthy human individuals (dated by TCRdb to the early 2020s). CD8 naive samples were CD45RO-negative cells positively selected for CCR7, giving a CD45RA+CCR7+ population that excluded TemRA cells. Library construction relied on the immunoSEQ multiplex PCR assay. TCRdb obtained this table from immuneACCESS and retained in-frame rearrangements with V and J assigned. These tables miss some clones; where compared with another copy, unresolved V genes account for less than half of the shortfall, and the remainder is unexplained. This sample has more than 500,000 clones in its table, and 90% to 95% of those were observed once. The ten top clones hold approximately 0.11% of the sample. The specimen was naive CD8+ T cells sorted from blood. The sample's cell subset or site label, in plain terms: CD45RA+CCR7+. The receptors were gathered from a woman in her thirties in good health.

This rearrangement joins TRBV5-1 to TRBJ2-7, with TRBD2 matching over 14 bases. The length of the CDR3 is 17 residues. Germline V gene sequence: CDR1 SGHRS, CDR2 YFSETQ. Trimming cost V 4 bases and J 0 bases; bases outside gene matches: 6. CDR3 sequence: CASSRGLAGGPSYEQYF. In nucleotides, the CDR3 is TGCGCCAGCAGCCGAGGACTAGCGGGAGGCCCCTCCTACGAGCAGTACTTC. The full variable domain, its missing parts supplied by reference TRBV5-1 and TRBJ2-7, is KAGVTQTPRYLIKTRGQQVTLSCSPISGHRSVSWYQQTPGQGLQFLFEYFSETQRNKGNFPGRFSGRQFSNSRSEMNVSTLELGDSALYLCASSRGLAGGPSYEQYFGPGTRLTVT.

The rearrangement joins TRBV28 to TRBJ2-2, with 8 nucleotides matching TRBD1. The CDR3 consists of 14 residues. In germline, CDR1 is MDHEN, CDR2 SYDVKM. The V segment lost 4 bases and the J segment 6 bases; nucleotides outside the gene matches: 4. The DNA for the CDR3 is TGTGCCAGCAGTTCGGACAGGGCCGCCGGGGAGCTGTTTTTT. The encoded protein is CASSSDRAAGELFF.

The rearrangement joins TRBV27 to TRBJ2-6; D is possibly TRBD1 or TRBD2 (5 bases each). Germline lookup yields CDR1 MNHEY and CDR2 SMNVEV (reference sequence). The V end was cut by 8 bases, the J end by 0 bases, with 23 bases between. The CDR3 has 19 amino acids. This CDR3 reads CASSLLWGSPSSGANVLTF. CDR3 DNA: TGTGCCAGCTCCCTCCTTTGGGGGAGCCCCTCCTCTGGGGCCAACGTCCTGACTTTC. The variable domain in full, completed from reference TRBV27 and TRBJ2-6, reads EAQVTQNPRYLITVTGKKLTVTCSQNMNHEYMSWYRQDPGLGLRQIYYSMNVEVTDKGDVPEGYKVSRKEKRNFPLILESPSPNQTSLYFCASSLLWGSPSSGANVLTFGAGSRLTVL.

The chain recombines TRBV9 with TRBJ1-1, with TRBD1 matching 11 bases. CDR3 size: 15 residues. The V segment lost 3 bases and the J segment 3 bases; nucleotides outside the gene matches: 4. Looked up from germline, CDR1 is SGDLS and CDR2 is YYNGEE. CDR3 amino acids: CASSAPGQGDTEAFF. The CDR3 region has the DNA TGTGCCAGCAGCGCGCCGGGACAGGGGGACACTGAAGCTTTCTTT.

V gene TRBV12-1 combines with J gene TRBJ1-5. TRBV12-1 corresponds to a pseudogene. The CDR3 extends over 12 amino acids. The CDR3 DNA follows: TGTGCCAGCAGCTCAGCGACCGAATCCGGGCATTTT. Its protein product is CASSSATESGHF.

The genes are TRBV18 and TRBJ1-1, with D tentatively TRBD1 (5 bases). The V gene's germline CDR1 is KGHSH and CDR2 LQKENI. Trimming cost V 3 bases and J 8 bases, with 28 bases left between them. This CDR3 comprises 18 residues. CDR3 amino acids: CASSPTILRQYPNREAFF. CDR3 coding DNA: TGTGCCAGCTCACCGACAATCCTTCGACAGTACCCGAACAGGGAAGCTTTCTTT.

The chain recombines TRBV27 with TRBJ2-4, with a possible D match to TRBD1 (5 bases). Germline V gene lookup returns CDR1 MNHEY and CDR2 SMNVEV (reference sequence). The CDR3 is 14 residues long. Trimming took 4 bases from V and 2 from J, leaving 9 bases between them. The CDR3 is CASSYDSPKNIQYF. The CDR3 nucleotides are TGTGCCAGCAGTTATGACAGCCCCAAAAACATTCAGTACTTC.

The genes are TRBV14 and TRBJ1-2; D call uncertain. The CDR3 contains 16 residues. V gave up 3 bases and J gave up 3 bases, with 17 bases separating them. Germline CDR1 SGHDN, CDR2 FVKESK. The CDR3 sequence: CASSQKFSSWDYGYTF. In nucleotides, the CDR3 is TGTGCCAGCAGCCAGAAATTTTCATCCTGGGACTATGGCTACACCTTC.

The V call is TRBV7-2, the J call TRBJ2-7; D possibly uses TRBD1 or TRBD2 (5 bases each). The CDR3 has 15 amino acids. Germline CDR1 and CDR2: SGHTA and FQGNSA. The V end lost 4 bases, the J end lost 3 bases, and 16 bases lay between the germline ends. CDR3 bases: TGTGCCAGCAGCTCCAGGGACGAGAAGCGCTACGAGCAGTACTTC. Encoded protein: CASSSRDEKRYEQYF.

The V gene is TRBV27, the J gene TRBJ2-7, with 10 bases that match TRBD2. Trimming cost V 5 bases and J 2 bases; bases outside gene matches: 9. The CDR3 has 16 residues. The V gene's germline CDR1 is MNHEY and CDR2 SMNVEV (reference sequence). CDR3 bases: TGTGCCAGCAGTCCCCTCAGCGGGACTAGCGCCTACGAGCAGTACTTC. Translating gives CASSPLSGTSAYEQYF.

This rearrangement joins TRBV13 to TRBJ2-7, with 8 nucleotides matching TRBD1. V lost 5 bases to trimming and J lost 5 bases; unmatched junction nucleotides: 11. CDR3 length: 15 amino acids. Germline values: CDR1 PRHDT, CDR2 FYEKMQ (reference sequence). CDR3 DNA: TGTGCCAGCAGCACAAGGACAGGGTTTGCGGACGAGCAGTACTTC. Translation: CASSTRTGFADEQYF.

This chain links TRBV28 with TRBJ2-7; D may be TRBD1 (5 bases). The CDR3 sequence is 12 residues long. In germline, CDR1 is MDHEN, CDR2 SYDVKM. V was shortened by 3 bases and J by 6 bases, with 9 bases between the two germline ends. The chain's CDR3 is CASSLGLVEQYF. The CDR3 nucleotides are TGTGCCAGCAGTTTGGGGCTCGTCGAGCAGTACTTC.

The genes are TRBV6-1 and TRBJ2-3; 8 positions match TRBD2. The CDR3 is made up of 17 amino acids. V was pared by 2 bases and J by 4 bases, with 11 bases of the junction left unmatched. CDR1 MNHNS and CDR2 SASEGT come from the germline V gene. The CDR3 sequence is CASSERGDRGLADTQYF. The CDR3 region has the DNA TGTGCCAGCAGTGAAAGGGGCGATAGGGGACTAGCAGATACGCAGTATTTT.

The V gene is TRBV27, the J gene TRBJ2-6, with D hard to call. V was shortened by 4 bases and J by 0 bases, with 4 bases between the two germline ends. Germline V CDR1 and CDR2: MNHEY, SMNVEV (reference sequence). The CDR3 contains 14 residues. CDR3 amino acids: CASSSISGANVLTF. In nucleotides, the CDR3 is TGTGCCAGCAGTTCCATCTCTGGGGCCAACGTCCTGACTTTC. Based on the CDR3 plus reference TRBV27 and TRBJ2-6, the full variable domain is EAQVTQNPRYLITVTGKKLTVTCSQNMNHEYMSWYRQDPGLGLRQIYYSMNVEVTDKGDVPEGYKVSRKEKRNFPLILESPSPNQTSLYFCASSSISGANVLTFGAGSRLTVL.

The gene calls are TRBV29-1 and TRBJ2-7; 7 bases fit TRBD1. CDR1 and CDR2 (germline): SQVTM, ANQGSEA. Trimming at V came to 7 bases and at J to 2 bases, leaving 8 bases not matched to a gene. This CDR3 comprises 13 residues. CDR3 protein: CSAADRSTYEQYF. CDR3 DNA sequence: TGCAGCGCCGCGGACAGGAGTACCTACGAGCAGTACTTC.

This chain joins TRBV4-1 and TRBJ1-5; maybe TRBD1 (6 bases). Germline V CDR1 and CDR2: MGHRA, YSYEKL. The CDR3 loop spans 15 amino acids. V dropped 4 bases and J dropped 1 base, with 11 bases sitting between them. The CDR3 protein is CASSPEGGSNQPQHF. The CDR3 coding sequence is TGCGCCAGCAGCCCCGAAGGGGGGAGCAATCAGCCCCAGCATTTT.

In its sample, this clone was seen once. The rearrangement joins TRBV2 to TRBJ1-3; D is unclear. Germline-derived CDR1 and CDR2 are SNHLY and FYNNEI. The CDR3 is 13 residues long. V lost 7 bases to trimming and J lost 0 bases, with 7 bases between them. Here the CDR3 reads CASKEFSGNTIYF. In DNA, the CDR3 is TGTGCCAGCAAAGAATTCTCTGGAAACACCATATATTTT. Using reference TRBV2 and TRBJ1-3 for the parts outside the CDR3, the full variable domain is EPEVTQTPSHQVTQMGQEVILRCVPISNHLYFYWYRQILGQKVEFLVSFYNNEISEKSEIFDDQFSVERPDGSNFTLKIRSTKLEDSAMYFCASKEFSGNTIYFGEGSWLTVV.

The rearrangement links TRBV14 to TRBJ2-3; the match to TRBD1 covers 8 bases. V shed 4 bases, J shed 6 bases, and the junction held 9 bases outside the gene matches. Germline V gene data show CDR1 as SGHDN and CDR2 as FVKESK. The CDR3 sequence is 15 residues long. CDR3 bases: TGTGCCAGCAGCCCTCGGACAGGGTTTTCCGATACGCAGTATTTT. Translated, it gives CASSPRTGFSDTQYF.